The entry that follows covers one TCR beta chain sequence. Its antigen is undetermined. This entry belongs to a study of radiotherapy plus CTLA-4 blockade in lung cancer. Broader study findings: Blood saw expansion of tumor-derived TCR clones after radiotherapy plus ipilimumab.

Sequencing was performed with immunoSEQ multiplex PCR; in TCRdb, only in-frame clones are kept and a portion is missing. The data contain about 54,000 clones, 65% to 85% of them seen just once; the ten biggest clones take up 3.2%. V trimming: 3 bases; J trimming: 5 bases; junction bases outside the gene matches: 5. In germline, CDR1 is SGDLS, CDR2 YYNGEE. The CDR3 totals 14 residues. The rearrangement joins TRBV9 to TRBJ2-5; the match to TRBD1 covers 9 bases. The receptor was derived from a human donor with non-small cell lung cancer who had a partial response to radiotherapy plus ipilimumab. Here the sequenced sample was peripheral blood, taken from a patient treated with radiotherapy plus ipilimumab. CDR3 sequence reads: CASSAQGAAETQYF. The CDR3 region has the DNA TGTGCCAGCAGCGCACAGGGGGCGGCGGAGACCCAGTACTTC.